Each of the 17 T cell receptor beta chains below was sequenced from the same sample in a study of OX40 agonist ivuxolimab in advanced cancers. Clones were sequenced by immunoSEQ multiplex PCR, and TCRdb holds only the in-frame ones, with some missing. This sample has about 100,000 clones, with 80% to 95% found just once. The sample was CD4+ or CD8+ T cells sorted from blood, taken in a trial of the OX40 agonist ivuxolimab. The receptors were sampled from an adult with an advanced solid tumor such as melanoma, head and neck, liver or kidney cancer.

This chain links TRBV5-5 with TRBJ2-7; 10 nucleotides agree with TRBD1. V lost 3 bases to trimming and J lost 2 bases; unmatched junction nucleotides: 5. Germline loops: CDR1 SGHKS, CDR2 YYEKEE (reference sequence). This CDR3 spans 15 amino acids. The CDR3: CASSWTGGTTYEQYF. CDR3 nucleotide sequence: TGTGCCAGCAGCTGGACAGGGGGGACTACCTACGAGCAGTACTTC. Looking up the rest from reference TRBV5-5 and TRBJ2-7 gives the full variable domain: DAGVTQSPTHLIKTRGQQVTLRCSPISGHKSVSWYQQVLGQGPQFIFQYYEKEERGRGNFPDRFSARQFPNYSSELNVNALLLGDSALYLCASSWTGGTTYEQYFGPGTRLTVT.

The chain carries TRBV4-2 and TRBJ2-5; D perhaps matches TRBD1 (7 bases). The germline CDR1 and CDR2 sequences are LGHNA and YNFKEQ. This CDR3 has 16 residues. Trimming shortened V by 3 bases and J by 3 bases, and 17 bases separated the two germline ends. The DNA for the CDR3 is TGTGCCAGCAGCCAGAGCGGCGGGACAGAGGAAGAGACCCAGTACTTC. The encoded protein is CASSQSGGTEEETQYF.

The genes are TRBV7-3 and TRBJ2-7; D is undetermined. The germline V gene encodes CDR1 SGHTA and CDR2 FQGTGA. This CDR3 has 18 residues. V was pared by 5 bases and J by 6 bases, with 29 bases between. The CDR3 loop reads CASSPLAGPHNLRGEQYF. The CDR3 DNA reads TGTGCCAGCAGCCCACTTGCCGGACCCCACAATTTGCGAGGCGAGCAGTACTTC.

The CDR3 here is CASSQDRVTEAFF. DNA of the CDR3: TGTGCCAGCAGCCAAGATCGGGTAACTGAAGCTTTCTTT. The chain combines TRBV14 with TRBJ1-1; D gene uncertain. V lost 0 bases and J 5 bases, leaving 7 bases between the germline ends. Germline values: CDR1 SGHDN, CDR2 FVKESK. The CDR3 covers 13 residues.

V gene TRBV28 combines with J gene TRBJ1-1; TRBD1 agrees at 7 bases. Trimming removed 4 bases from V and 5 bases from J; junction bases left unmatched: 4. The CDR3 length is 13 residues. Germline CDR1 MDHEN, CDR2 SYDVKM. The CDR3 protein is CASSSGGRTEAFF. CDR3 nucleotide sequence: TGTGCCAGCAGTTCAGGGGGGAGGACTGAAGCTTTCTTT.

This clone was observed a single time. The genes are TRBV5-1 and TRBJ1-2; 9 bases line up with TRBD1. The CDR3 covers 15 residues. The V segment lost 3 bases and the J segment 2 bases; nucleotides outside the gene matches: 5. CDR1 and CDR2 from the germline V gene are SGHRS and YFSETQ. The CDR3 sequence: CASSSDRGLNYGYTF. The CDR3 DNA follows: TGCGCCAGCAGCTCCGACAGGGGGTTGAACTATGGCTACACCTTC.

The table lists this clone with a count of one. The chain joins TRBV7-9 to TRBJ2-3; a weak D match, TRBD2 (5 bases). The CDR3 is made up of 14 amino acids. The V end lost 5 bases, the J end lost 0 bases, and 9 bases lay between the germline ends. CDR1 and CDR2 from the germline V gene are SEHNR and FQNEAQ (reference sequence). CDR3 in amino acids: CASSPGTSTDTQYF. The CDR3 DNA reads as TGTGCCAGCAGCCCGGGAACTAGCACAGATACGCAGTATTTT.

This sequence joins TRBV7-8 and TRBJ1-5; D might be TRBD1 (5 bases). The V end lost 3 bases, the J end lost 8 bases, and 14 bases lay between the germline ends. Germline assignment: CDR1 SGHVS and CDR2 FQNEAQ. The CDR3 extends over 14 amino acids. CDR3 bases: TGTGCCAGCAGCTTGGGCAGGGTGAGGGAGCCCCAGCATTTT. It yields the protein CASSLGRVREPQHF.

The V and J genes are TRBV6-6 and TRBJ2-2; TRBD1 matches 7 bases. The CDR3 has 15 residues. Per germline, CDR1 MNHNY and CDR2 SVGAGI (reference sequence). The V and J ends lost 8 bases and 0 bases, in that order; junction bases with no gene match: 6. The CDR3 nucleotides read TGTGCCAGCTCGGGGACAGTCGCGAACACCGGGGAGCTGTTTTTT. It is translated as CASSGTVANTGELFF.

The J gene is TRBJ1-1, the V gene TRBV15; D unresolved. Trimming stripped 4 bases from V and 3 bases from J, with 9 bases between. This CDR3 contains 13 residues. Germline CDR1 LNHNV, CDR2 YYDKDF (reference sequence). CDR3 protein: CATSKQRDTEAFF. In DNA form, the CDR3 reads TGTGCCACCAGCAAGCAAAGGGACACTGAAGCTTTCTTT.

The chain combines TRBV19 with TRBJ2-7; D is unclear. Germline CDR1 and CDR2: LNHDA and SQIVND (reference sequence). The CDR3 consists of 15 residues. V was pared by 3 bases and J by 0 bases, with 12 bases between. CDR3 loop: CASSISGKSSYEQYF. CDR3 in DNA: TGTGCCAGTAGTATTTCTGGGAAGAGCTCCTACGAGCAGTACTTC.

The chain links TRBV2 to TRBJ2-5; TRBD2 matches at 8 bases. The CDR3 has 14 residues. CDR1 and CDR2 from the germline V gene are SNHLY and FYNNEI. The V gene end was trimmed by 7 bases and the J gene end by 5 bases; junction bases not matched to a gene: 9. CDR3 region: CASTLGGGRETQYF. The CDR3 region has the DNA TGTGCCAGCACTCTCGGGGGGGGTAGGGAGACCCAGTACTTC.

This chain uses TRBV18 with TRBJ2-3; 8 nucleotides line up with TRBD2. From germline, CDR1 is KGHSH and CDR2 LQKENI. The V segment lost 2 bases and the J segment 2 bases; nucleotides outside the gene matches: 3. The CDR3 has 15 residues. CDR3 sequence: CASSPGTRNTDTQYF. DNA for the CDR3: TGTGCCAGCTCACCAGGGACTAGAAACACAGATACGCAGTATTTT.

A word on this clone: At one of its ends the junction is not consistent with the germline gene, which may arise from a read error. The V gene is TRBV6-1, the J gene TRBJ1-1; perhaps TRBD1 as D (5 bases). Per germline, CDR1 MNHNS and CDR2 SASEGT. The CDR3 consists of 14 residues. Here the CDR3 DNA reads TGTGCCATCAGTGATGGGGGAGGGTTCACTGAAGCTTTCTTT. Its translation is CAISDGGGFTEAFF.

In DNA, the CDR3 is TGTGCCAGCAGTTTTGCCGGGGAGCTGTTTTTT. It encodes CASSFAGELFF. The chain carries TRBV28 and TRBJ2-2; D unresolved. The CDR3 is 11 amino acids. Germline V gene data show CDR1 as MDHEN and CDR2 as SYDVKM. V was clipped by 3 bases and J by 6 bases, with 2 bases between them.

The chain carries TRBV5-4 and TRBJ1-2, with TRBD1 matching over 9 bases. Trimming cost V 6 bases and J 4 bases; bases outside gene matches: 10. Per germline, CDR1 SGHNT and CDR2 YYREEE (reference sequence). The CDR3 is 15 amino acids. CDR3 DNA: TGTGCCAGCACCGCGGAACAGGGGGCGAGCTATGGCTACACCTTC. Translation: CASTAEQGASYGYTF.

This CDR3 reads CASSLVAGGPTYEQYF. DNA of the CDR3: TGTGCCAGCAGCTTAGTCGCGGGAGGGCCCACCTACGAGCAGTACTTC. The chain employs TRBV11-2 and TRBJ2-7; the match to TRBD2 covers 9 bases. Germline trimming cut 1 base from V and 2 bases from J; bases unmatched to any gene: 6. The CDR3 is made up of 16 amino acids. Germline CDR1 SGHAT, CDR2 FQNNGV.